Below are 31 T cell receptor beta chains sequenced from a single sample in a study of vaccination and CD4 T cells after COVID-19. Time point noted: late sampling 161 to 241 days after vaccination in a few convalescent patients. The treatment was: roughly nine-day PBMC culture with coronavirus spike peptide pools or control peptides (ViraFEST assay). An Oncomine TCR Beta short-read assay was used to sequence the DNA from cultured CD4+ T cells. TCRdb re-derived calls from the PCR reads in MiXCR, one entry per CDR3 protein. The sample lists under 30,000 distinct CDR3 sequences, approximately 40% occurring once. These receptors' targets are unknown. The sample here was CD4+ T cells from blood, cultured in vitro, taken about 7 months after SARS-CoV-2 vaccination. The receptors come from a human donor who had recovered from COVID-19.

The chain recombines TRBV25-1 with TRBJ2-1, with TRBD2 as a possible D gene (5 bases). The CDR3 contains 15 residues. Germline assignment: CDR1 MGHDK and CDR2 SYGVNS. The V gene lost 2 bases and the J gene lost 3 bases, with 11 bases spanning the gap. The CDR3 nucleotides are TGTGCCAGCAGTGAAGTTAGAGGGAACTACAATGAGCAGTTCTTC. It yields the protein CASSEVRGNYNEQFF.

The chain employs TRBV7-8 and TRBJ2-2; tentatively, D is TRBD2 (6 bases). This CDR3 comprises 17 residues. The V and J ends lost 2 bases and 8 bases respectively, with 21 bases between them. Per the germline V gene, CDR1 is SGHVS and CDR2 is FQNEAQ. The CDR3 DNA reads as TGTGCCAGCAGCTTACGGGCATGGGGGGAGAGCGCTGGGGAGCTGTTTTTT. Protein: CASSLRAWGESAGELFF. Supplemented by reference TRBV7-8 and TRBJ2-2, the full variable domain reads GAGVSQSPRYKVAKRGQDVALRCDPISGHVSLFWYQQALGQGPEFLTYFQNEAQLDKSGLPSDRFFAERPEGSVSTLKIQRTQQEDSAVYLCASSLRAWGESAGELFFGEGSRLTVL.

The chain has TRBV7-2 and TRBJ2-1; TRBD1 matches 9 bases. With 0 bases clipped from V and 15 bases from J, the junction kept 6 bases outside the gene matches. The CDR3 totals 13 residues. In germline, CDR1 is SGHTA, CDR2 FQGNSA. CDR3 loop: CASSLARQGVRFF. The CDR3 DNA sequence: TGTGCCAGCAGCTTAGCCCGACAGGGGGTTCGGTTCTTC.

The rearrangement joins TRBV19 to TRBJ1-2; 7 positions agree with TRBD1. Germline CDR1 LNHDA, CDR2 SQIVND (reference sequence). With 4 bases clipped from V and 0 bases from J, the junction kept 14 bases outside the gene matches. The CDR3 sequence is 18 residues long. The CDR3 DNA follows: TGTGCCAGTAGTAAGACAGGGAGTTCATTCTATACTAACTATGGCTACACCTTC. It codes for CASSKTGSSFYTNYGYTF.

Only a few counts were recorded for this clonotype. The V gene is TRBV6-1, the J gene TRBJ2-5; 9 nucleotides align to TRBD2. There are 16 residues in the CDR3. With V trimmed by 0 bases and J by 2 bases, 4 bases remained unmatched. CDR1 and CDR2 (germline): MNHNS, SASEGT. The CDR3 sequence is CASSEAPSGVQETQYF. CDR3 sequence (DNA): TGTGCCAGCAGTGAAGCGCCTAGCGGGGTACAAGAGACCCAGTACTTC.

V and J are TRBV6-1 and TRBJ2-7; 7 bases are a match to TRBD2. V shed 5 bases and J 2 bases; nucleotides not matched to a gene: 3. There are 13 residues in the CDR3. Germline V gene data show CDR1 as MNHNS and CDR2 as SASEGT. CDR3 coding DNA: TGTGCCAGCAGTCCGGGACTAACCTACGAGCAGTACTTC. It translates to CASSPGLTYEQYF.

This clonotype was detected a few times. The chain combines TRBV20-1 with TRBJ2-7; the D is unclear. Germline CDR1 reads DFQATT; CDR2 reads SNEGSKA (reference sequence). The CDR3 contains 12 residues. Trimming took off 6 bases at V and 5 bases at J, with 14 bases between the two ends. This CDR3 reads CSAQHTRDEQYF. The CDR3 bases are TGCAGTGCACAGCACACACGGGACGAGCAGTACTTC.

Concerning this clonotype: One junction end disagrees with the germline gene, perhaps due to a read error. The chain has TRBV20-1 and TRBJ2-5, with D tentatively TRBD1 or TRBD2 (5 bases each). The CDR3 sequence is 14 residues long. Germline CDR1 DFQATT, CDR2 SNEGSKA (reference sequence). The CDR3 nucleotides are TGCAGTGCTAGTCGAACGGGTGGGGGAGAGGCCCAGTACTTC. It specifies CSASRTGGGEAQYF.

This clonotype came up a few times. CDR3 nucleotides: TGTGCCAGCAGGACCTTGACAGGGAGGGACACTGAAGCTTTCTTT. Amino acid sequence: CASRTLTGRDTEAFF. The V call is TRBV27, the J call TRBJ1-1; 7 nucleotides agree with TRBD1. Germline V lookup: CDR1 MNHEY, CDR2 SMNVEV (reference sequence). This CDR3 has 15 amino acids. V gave up 6 bases and J gave up 3 bases; unmatched junction bases: 10.

This clonotype was detected a few times. The V gene is TRBV7-3, the J gene TRBJ2-3; D remains ambiguous. The CDR3 is 15 residues long. The germline CDR1 and CDR2 sequences are SGHTA and FQGTGA. V shed 5 bases and J shed 2 bases, with 14 bases lying between them. The CDR3 spells CASSPTVESTDTQYF. DNA for the CDR3: TGTGCCAGCAGCCCTACAGTCGAATCCACAGATACGCAGTATTTT. The full variable domain, rest sourced from reference TRBV7-3 and TRBJ2-3, is GAGVSQTPSNKVTEKGKYVELRCDPISGHTALYWYRQSLGQGPEFLIYFQGTGAADDSGLPNDRFFAVRPEGSVSTLKIQRTERGDSAVYLCASSPTVESTDTQYFGPGTRLTVL.

The chain joins TRBV19 to TRBJ2-7; TRBD2 matches 13 bases. Germline values: CDR1 LNHDA, CDR2 SQIVND (reference sequence). This CDR3 has 18 residues. J gave up 4 bases and V 6 bases, and 15 bases lay outside the gene matches. The CDR3 spells CASSDPRTSGRRTYEQYF. The CDR3 bases are TGTGCCAGTAGCGATCCCCGGACTAGCGGGAGAAGGACGTACGAGCAGTACTTC.

This clonotype was observed a handful of times. The rearrangement links TRBV15 to TRBJ2-3, with D perhaps matching TRBD1 or TRBD2 (5 bases each). CDR1 and CDR2 from the germline V gene are LNHNV and YYDKDF (reference sequence). With 1 base removed from V and 0 bases from J, the gap between germline ends came to 20 bases. The CDR3 runs to 19 residues. For the CDR3, the DNA is TGTGCCACCAGCAGAGGCGAGGGGCGAAGTCTATCTAGCACAGATACGCAGTATTTT. It codes for CATSRGEGRSLSSTDTQYF.

This chain connects TRBV28 to TRBJ1-6; D call uncertain. Per the germline V gene, CDR1 is MDHEN and CDR2 is SYDVKM. With 5 bases removed from V and 5 bases from J, the gap between germline ends came to 7 bases. The CDR3 has 13 residues. The DNA of the CDR3 is TGTGCCAGCAGTCTACCCGATAATTCACCCCTCCACTTT. Its protein product is CASSLPDNSPLHF.

The chain carries TRBV5-1 and TRBJ2-3, with D tentatively TRBD2 (6 bases). CDR3 length equals 16 residues. Germline CDR1 reads SGHRS; CDR2 reads YFSETQ. Trimming took 4 bases from V and 2 from J, leaving 17 bases between them. CDR3 amino acids: CASSPGDSGITDTQYF. The CDR3 bases are TGCGCCAGCAGCCCGGGGGACTCGGGTATCACAGATACGCAGTATTTT.

The rearrangement uses TRBV20-1 and TRBJ2-3; D is perhaps TRBD2 (5 bases). This CDR3 contains 13 residues. Germline lookup yields CDR1 DFQATT and CDR2 SNEGSKA (reference sequence). Trimming shortened V by 5 bases and J by 8 bases, and 17 bases separated the two germline ends. The CDR3 reads CSAEDGIKVTQYF. CDR3 nucleotide sequence: TGCAGTGCTGAGGACGGGATTAAGGTTACGCAGTATTTT.

V and J are TRBV19 and TRBJ2-2, with 8 positions matching TRBD1. CDR3 size: 16 residues. In germline, CDR1 is LNHDA, CDR2 SQIVND (reference sequence). The ends lost 5 bases at V and 0 bases at J; junction bases unmatched: 5. The CDR3 DNA sequence: TGTGCCAGTAGTGTCGACAGGGGCGCGAACACCGGGGAGCTGTTTTTT. This translates into CASSVDRGANTGELFF.

The gene calls are TRBV28 and TRBJ2-7, with 8 bases aligning to TRBD2. CDR1 is MDHEN and CDR2 is SYDVKM in the germline V gene. Trimming took 8 bases from V and 2 from J; bases not matched to a gene: 17. The CDR3 runs to 17 residues. The CDR3, as DNA: TGTGCCAGCTCCCCGGGAGGGGGGGGCTCCCAACCCTACGAGCAGTACTTC. It translates to CASSPGGGGSQPYEQYF.

This rearrangement joins TRBV15 to TRBJ2-5, with 12 bases aligning to TRBD1. J gave up 7 bases and V 0 bases, and 15 bases lay outside the gene matches. Germline V gene sequence: CDR1 LNHNV, CDR2 YYDKDF (reference sequence). There are 19 residues in the CDR3. DNA of the CDR3: TGTGCCACCAGCAGAGAAGGGGACAGGGGGCTTGGGACGGACAGGACCCAGTACTTC. Protein product: CATSREGDRGLGTDRTQYF.

The V call is TRBV28, the J call TRBJ2-5, with 7 bases lining up with TRBD1. Unmatched junction bases numbered 10, after V lost 5 bases and J lost 4 bases. The length of the CDR3 is 15 residues. CDR1 is MDHEN and CDR2 is SYDVKM in the germline V gene. The CDR3 loop reads CASSASAGGRETQYF. For the CDR3, the DNA is TGTGCCAGCAGTGCATCCGCAGGGGGACGAGAGACCCAGTACTTC. The full variable domain, with the rest looked up from reference TRBV28 and TRBJ2-5, is DVKVTQSSRYLVKRTGEKVFLECVQDMDHENMFWYRQDPGLGLRLIYFSYDVKMKEKGDIPEGYSVSREKKERFSLILESASTNQTSMYLCASSASAGGRETQYFGPGTRLLVL.

The table lists this clonotype with a few counts. The rearrangement links TRBV27 to TRBJ1-2; D perhaps matches TRBD1 (5 bases). Germline CDR1 reads MNHEY; CDR2 reads SMNVEV (reference sequence). Trimming left V 0 bases short and J 7 bases short, with 9 bases between. The CDR3 sequence is 13 residues long. The CDR3 reads CASSLSQAGGYTF. DNA of the CDR3: TGTGCCAGCAGTTTATCACAGGCGGGTGGCTACACCTTC.

This sequence joins TRBV6-5 and TRBJ1-6; no definite D call. From germline, CDR1 is MNHEY and CDR2 SVGAGI. The CDR3 is made up of 16 amino acids. The V end lost 0 bases, the J end lost 6 bases, and 12 bases lay between the germline ends. This CDR3 reads CASSYSIMTTNSPLHF. The CDR3 DNA follows: TGTGCCAGCAGTTACTCGATTATGACCACTAATTCACCCCTCCACTTT.

The V call is TRBV28, the J call TRBJ1-5, with unresolved D. The CDR3 covers 14 residues. V gave up 1 base and J gave up 2 bases, with 6 bases separating them. In germline, CDR1 is MDHEN, CDR2 SYDVKM. The CDR3, as DNA: TGTGCCAGCAGTTTATCGGGAGGCAATCAGCCCCAGCATTTT. The encoded protein is CASSLSGGNQPQHF.

The J gene is TRBJ1-1, the V gene TRBV7-6, with 7 bases that match TRBD1. This CDR3 comprises 13 residues. CDR1 is SGHVS and CDR2 is FNYEAQ in the germline V gene. With V trimmed by 1 base and J by 6 bases, 2 bases remained unmatched. The CDR3 reads CASSLEGGSEAFF. The CDR3 coding sequence is TGTGCCAGCAGCTTAGAAGGGGGCTCTGAAGCTTTCTTT.

The chain is built from TRBV7-2 and TRBJ2-1; TRBD2 agrees at 7 bases. The length of the CDR3 is 12 residues. Germline CDR1 reads SGHTA; CDR2 reads FQGNSA. After removal of 2 bases from V and 12 bases from J, the junction contained 4 bases not matched to a gene. In nucleotides, the CDR3 is TGTGCCAGCAGCTTACGACTAGCAGGGCAGTTCTTC. This sequence encodes CASSLRLAGQFF.

The gene calls are TRBV20-1 and TRBJ1-6; D is perhaps TRBD1 (5 bases). V lost 1 base to trimming and J lost 10 bases, with 14 bases between them. The germline V gene has CDR1 DFQATT and CDR2 SNEGSKA (reference sequence). The CDR3 spans 14 residues. Here the CDR3 reads CSARVPGRRSPLHF. CDR3 DNA: TGCAGTGCTAGAGTTCCAGGGCGGCGGTCACCCCTCCACTTT.

This clonotype was observed a handful of times. The genes are TRBV7-9 and TRBJ1-6; D perhaps matches TRBD1 (5 bases). The CDR3 contains 15 residues. V was pared by 3 bases and J by 8 bases, with 14 bases between. The germline CDR1 and CDR2 sequences are SEHNR and FQNEAQ (reference sequence). Here the CDR3 reads CASSFTGDFDSPLHF. The CDR3 region has the DNA TGTGCCAGCAGCTTCACCGGGGACTTTGATTCACCCCTCCACTTT.

This clonotype was picked up a small number of times. V usage is TRBV20-1 and J usage is TRBJ2-3, with D unresolved. From germline, CDR1 is DFQATT and CDR2 SNEGSKA (reference sequence). The CDR3 is 12 amino acids. The ends were cut back, 3 bases at V and 5 bases at J, with 9 bases in the middle. The CDR3 DNA sequence: TGCAGTGCTAGGCCCCTGAGAGATACGCAGTATTTT. Protein: CSARPLRDTQYF.

This clonotype was detected only a few times. V and J are TRBV19 and TRBJ2-5; tentatively, D is TRBD1 (6 bases). Trimming left V 5 bases short and J 4 bases short, with 17 bases between. The CDR3 has 15 amino acids. CDR1 LNHDA and CDR2 SQIVND come from the germline V gene (reference sequence). The CDR3 is CASSVTGIGAETQYF. The CDR3 DNA reads as TGTGCCAGTAGTGTAACAGGGATAGGAGCAGAGACCCAGTACTTC.

There are a few counts of this clonotype. The CDR3 region has the DNA TGTGCCAGCAGTTTAATGCGACTAGCGGATTACGAGCAGTACTTC. It yields the protein CASSLMRLADYEQYF. J is TRBJ2-7 and V is TRBV28, with 9 bases identical to TRBD2. The germline V gene has CDR1 MDHEN and CDR2 SYDVKM. The trim removed 2 bases at V and 4 bases at J, leaving 6 bases unmatched. The CDR3 length is 15 residues. The full variable domain, with the rest looked up from reference TRBV28 and TRBJ2-7, is DVKVTQSSRYLVKRTGEKVFLECVQDMDHENMFWYRQDPGLGLRLIYFSYDVKMKEKGDIPEGYSVSREKKERFSLILESASTNQTSMYLCASSLMRLADYEQYFGPGTRLTVT.

The chain recombines TRBV29-1 with TRBJ2-2; D possibly uses TRBD1 or TRBD2 (5 bases each). The V end lost 6 bases, the J end lost 1 base, and 12 bases lay between the germline ends. This CDR3 spans 14 amino acids. Germline V gives CDR1 SQVTM, CDR2 ANQGSEA. The CDR3, as DNA: TGCAGCGTACCGGGACCCTTGAACACCGGGGAGCTGTTTTTT. It codes for CSVPGPLNTGELFF.

This clonotype occurred a few times. V usage is TRBV10-3 and J usage is TRBJ2-5; 10 nucleotides agree with TRBD1. The CDR3 loop spans 16 amino acids. The ends lost 2 bases at V and 5 bases at J; junction bases unmatched: 8. The germline gives CDR1 ENHRY, CDR2 SYGVKD. CDR3 region: CAISERRTGGRETQYF. The DNA of the CDR3 is TGTGCCATCAGTGAGAGGAGGACAGGGGGAAGGGAGACCCAGTACTTC.